Below, 23 T cell receptor beta chains from the same sample are listed, as sequenced in a study of cytomegalovirus exposure and HLA in healthy donors. Primers for the PCR totalled 60 Vbeta and 13 Jbeta. Profiling relied on immunoSEQ multiplex PCR, and the TCRdb table lists in-frame clones only, not all of them. In the table there are 150,000 to 200,000 clones, 77% of which are singletons. Sequenced material: PBMCs. The receptors shown here come from a woman aged 30 to 39 in good health and CMV-seronegative.

V is TRBV9 and J is TRBJ2-3; possibly TRBD2 for D (6 bases). V gave up 0 bases and J gave up 1 base, with 9 bases separating them. The CDR3 covers 15 residues. Per the germline V gene, CDR1 is SGDLS and CDR2 is YYNGEE. This CDR3 is CASSVAGGGTDTQYF. DNA for the CDR3: TGTGCCAGCAGCGTAGCTGGCGGGGGCACAGATACGCAGTATTTT.

V usage is TRBV28 and J usage is TRBJ1-5; D might be TRBD1 (5 bases). V was cut by 6 bases and J by 0 bases, with 12 bases left in between. Germline CDR1 reads MDHEN; CDR2 reads SYDVKM. This CDR3 is built from 15 residues. In DNA, the CDR3 is TGTGCCAGCAGCCCCCTGACAGTTAGCAATCAGCCCCAGCATTTT. It codes for CASSPLTVSNQPQHF.

This clone was seen once. This chain links TRBV28 with TRBJ2-7; 12 bases align to TRBD2. Per germline, CDR1 MDHEN and CDR2 SYDVKM. Trimming removed 2 bases from V and 0 bases from J; junction bases left unmatched: 20. The CDR3 sequence is 22 residues long. CDR3 sequence (DNA): TGTGCCAGCAGTTTAGGTGCCCCCTCTAGCGGGAGGGCAGACTCCACCTCCTACGAGCAGTACTTC. It is translated as CASSLGAPSSGRADSTSYEQYF.

The J gene is TRBJ2-1, the V gene TRBV4-3; 13 nucleotides agree with TRBD2. Germline-derived CDR1 and CDR2 are LGHNA and YSLEER. This CDR3 comprises 15 residues. V lost 5 bases and J lost 7; bases outside the gene matches: 5. DNA of the CDR3: TGCGCCAGCAGCGAGGGACTAGCGGGAATTAATGAGCAGTTCTTC. Translating gives CASSEGLAGINEQFF.

The V gene is TRBV28, the J gene TRBJ1-1; 12 nucleotides line up with TRBD1. The ends lost 3 bases at V and 1 base at J; junction bases unmatched: 6. CDR3 length: 17 residues. Germline loops: CDR1 MDHEN, CDR2 SYDVKM. CDR3 region: CASSLGGQGARNTEAFF. As DNA, the CDR3 is TGTGCCAGCAGTTTGGGGGGACAGGGGGCAAGGAACACTGAAGCTTTCTTT. Complete variable domain (other parts from reference TRBV28 and TRBJ1-1): DVKVTQSSRYLVKRTGEKVFLECVQDMDHENMFWYRQDPGLGLRLIYFSYDVKMKEKGDIPEGYSVSREKKERFSLILESASTNQTSMYLCASSLGGQGARNTEAFFGQGTRLTVV.

This clone came up once. The J gene is TRBJ1-2, the V gene TRBV6-5, with D perhaps TRBD1 (5 bases). The CDR3 has 11 residues. V was pared by 7 bases and J by 6 bases, with 9 bases between. The germline V gene has CDR1 MNHEY and CDR2 SVGAGI. The CDR3 DNA reads TGTGCCAGCACCAACAGGAATGGCTACACCTTC. Translated, it gives CASTNRNGYTF.

The chain carries TRBV7-2 and TRBJ1-1; 7 bases align to TRBD1. The length of the CDR3 is 17 residues. V lost 5 bases, J lost 1 base, and 13 bases stayed unmatched. Germline CDR1 is SGHTA and CDR2 is FQGNSA. The CDR3 sequence: CASSRARDSPRNTEAFF. In DNA form, the CDR3 reads TGTGCCAGCAGCCGGGCCCGGGACAGCCCCAGGAACACTGAAGCTTTCTTT.

This sequence joins TRBV7-3 and TRBJ1-2, with D maybe TRBD1 (5 bases). Germline CDR1 reads SGHTA; CDR2 reads FQGTGA. The CDR3 length is 12 residues. The V end lost 5 bases, the J end lost 7 bases, and 11 bases lay between the germline ends. CDR3 sequence: CASSPGFGGYTF. In DNA, the CDR3 is TGTGCCAGCAGCCCAGGGTTCGGTGGCTACACCTTC.

V is TRBV2 and J is TRBJ1-5; D ambiguous. Looked up from germline, CDR1 is SNHLY and CDR2 is FYNNEI. The CDR3 sequence is 13 residues long. V lost 4 bases and J 4 bases, leaving 8 bases between the germline ends. CDR3 nucleotides: TGTGCCAGCAGTGTGGAGGTAAATCAGCCCCAGCATTTT. Encoded protein: CASSVEVNQPQHF.

The chain couples TRBV19 to TRBJ1-1; possibly TRBD1 for D (6 bases). With 6 bases removed from V and 0 bases from J, the gap between germline ends came to 17 bases. Germline V gene data show CDR1 as LNHDA and CDR2 as SQIVND (reference sequence). The CDR3 is made up of 16 amino acids. The CDR3 DNA reads TGTGCCAGTAGACTCCGGGACACGTTCATGAACACTGAAGCTTTCTTT. Protein product: CASRLRDTFMNTEAFF.

This chain uses TRBV4-3 with TRBJ1-1; 9 bases align to TRBD1. Trimming removed 1 base from V and 10 bases from J; junction bases left unmatched: 7. CDR1 and CDR2 from the germline V gene are LGHNA and YSLEER. This CDR3 has 14 residues. CDR3 bases: TGCGCCAGCAGCCAAGGGACAGGGGAAGGTAGAGCTTTCTTT. Protein sequence: CASSQGTGEGRAFF.

Note on this clone: The same CDR3 arises from other DNA sequences in this sample as well. This chain connects TRBV19 to TRBJ2-7, with 9 bases aligning to TRBD1. Trimming removed 6 bases from V and 1 base from J; junction bases left unmatched: 7. CDR1 is LNHDA, CDR2 SQIVND, per germline (reference sequence). The CDR3 totals 15 residues. The CDR3 DNA sequence: TGTGCCAGTAGCCCGGGACAGGGTGTATCCTACGAGCAGTACTTC. Amino acids: CASSPGQGVSYEQYF.

This clone has more than one count but fewer than ten. The V call is TRBV2, the J call TRBJ2-7, with 7 bases aligning to TRBD2. There are 13 residues in the CDR3. The trim removed 11 bases at V and 1 base at J, leaving 8 bases unmatched. The germline V gene has CDR1 SNHLY and CDR2 FYNNEI. The chain's CDR3 is CAGGEGRSYEQYF. In DNA, the CDR3 is TGTGCCGGGGGGGAGGGGAGATCCTACGAGCAGTACTTC.

The chain carries TRBV28 and TRBJ1-5, with D possibly matching TRBD1 (5 bases). V lost 7 bases and J 0 bases, leaving 16 bases between the germline ends. The CDR3 has 16 amino acids. Per the germline V gene, CDR1 is MDHEN and CDR2 is SYDVKM. CDR3 DNA: TGTGCCAGCACCTATCGGGGGACCTATAGCAATCAGCCCCAGCATTTT. Protein product: CASTYRGTYSNQPQHF.

J is TRBJ2-5 and V is TRBV7-6; TRBD1 matches 12 bases. The V gene end was trimmed by 1 base and the J gene end by 4 bases; junction bases not matched to a gene: 10. From germline, CDR1 is SGHVS and CDR2 FNYEAQ. The CDR3 consists of 18 residues. CDR3 nucleotides: TGTGCCAGCAGCTTAGAATCCGGGACAGGGGGCCCCACAGAGACCCAGTACTTC. This codes for CASSLESGTGGPTETQYF.

This chain joins TRBV4-2 and TRBJ2-3; D gene ambiguous. V lost 2 bases and J lost 6, with 12 bases in between. Germline V gives CDR1 LGHNA, CDR2 YNFKEQ. The CDR3 has 14 residues. DNA for the CDR3: TGTGCCAGCAGCCAAAACGACCGACTTGATACGCAGTATTTT. This encodes CASSQNDRLDTQYF.

The rearrangement uses TRBV9 and TRBJ1-3; 10 positions match TRBD1. The V gene end was trimmed by 4 bases and the J gene end by 14 bases; junction bases not matched to a gene: 9. Germline CDR1 reads SGDLS; CDR2 reads YYNGEE. The CDR3 contains 13 residues. CDR3 residues: CASSLGTGDTLYF. CDR3 in DNA: TGTGCCAGCAGCCTGGGGACAGGGGATACCTTATATTTT.

V is TRBV27 and J is TRBJ2-7; D is uncertain. Trimming removed 2 bases at V and 0 bases at J, with 5 bases between. The CDR3 has 13 residues. Germline V gene lookup returns CDR1 MNHEY and CDR2 SMNVEV (reference sequence). CDR3 region: CASSLTTSYEQYF. In DNA form, the CDR3 reads TGTGCCAGCAGTTTAACTACCTCCTACGAGCAGTACTTC.

This clone has only a few counts. Compared with germline, one end of the junction differs, possibly owing to a read error. CDR3 residues: CSSSPRFTEAFF. CDR3 bases: TGTTCCAGCAGCCCTCGTTTTACTGAAGCTTTCTTT. J is TRBJ1-1 and V is TRBV7-9; no firm D call. CDR1 is SEHNR, CDR2 FQNEAQ, per germline (reference sequence). CDR3 length: 12 residues.

CDR3 residues: CATSELTGGRYEQYF. DNA of the CDR3: TGTGCCACCAGTGAGCTAACAGGGGGCCGATACGAGCAGTACTTC. The chain employs TRBV15 and TRBJ2-7; TRBD1 matches at 9 bases. The CDR3 is 15 residues long. The trim removed 6 bases at V and 4 bases at J, leaving 10 bases unmatched. CDR1 and CDR2 (germline): LNHNV, YYDKDF (reference sequence). Full variable domain (missing parts from reference TRBV15 and TRBJ2-7): DAMVIQNPRYQVTQFGKPVTLSCSQTLNHNVMYWYQQKSSQAPKLLFHYYDKDFNNEADTPDNFQSRRPNTSFCFLDIRSPGLGDTAMYLCATSELTGGRYEQYFGPGTRLTVT.

The chain is built from TRBV18 and TRBJ2-7; 8 bases map to TRBD2. V lost 3 bases to trimming and J lost 6 bases; unmatched junction nucleotides: 10. The germline CDR1 and CDR2 sequences are KGHSH and LQKENI. This CDR3 has 15 amino acids. DNA of the CDR3: TGTGCCAGCTCACCCGTCTGGGAGCGGGGGAGCGAGCAGTACTTC. Translation: CASSPVWERGSEQYF.

The chain links TRBV9 to TRBJ2-5, with D perhaps TRBD1 (6 bases). CDR1 is SGDLS, CDR2 YYNGEE, per germline. The CDR3 is made up of 14 amino acids. Trimming pared 3 bases from V and 4 bases from J, leaving 13 bases between. CDR3 amino acids: CASSAQGSGETQYF. The CDR3 nucleotides read TGTGCCAGCAGCGCTCAGGGGTCGGGAGAGACCCAGTACTTC.

This CDR3 reads CASSLQGTEAFF. CDR3 sequence (DNA): TGTGCCAGCTCGCTACAGGGTACTGAAGCTTTCTTT. The chain employs TRBV18 and TRBJ1-1, with D possibly being TRBD1 (6 bases). This CDR3 region has 12 residues. Germline CDR1 KGHSH, CDR2 LQKENI. V was clipped by 6 bases and J by 5 bases, with 10 bases between them.